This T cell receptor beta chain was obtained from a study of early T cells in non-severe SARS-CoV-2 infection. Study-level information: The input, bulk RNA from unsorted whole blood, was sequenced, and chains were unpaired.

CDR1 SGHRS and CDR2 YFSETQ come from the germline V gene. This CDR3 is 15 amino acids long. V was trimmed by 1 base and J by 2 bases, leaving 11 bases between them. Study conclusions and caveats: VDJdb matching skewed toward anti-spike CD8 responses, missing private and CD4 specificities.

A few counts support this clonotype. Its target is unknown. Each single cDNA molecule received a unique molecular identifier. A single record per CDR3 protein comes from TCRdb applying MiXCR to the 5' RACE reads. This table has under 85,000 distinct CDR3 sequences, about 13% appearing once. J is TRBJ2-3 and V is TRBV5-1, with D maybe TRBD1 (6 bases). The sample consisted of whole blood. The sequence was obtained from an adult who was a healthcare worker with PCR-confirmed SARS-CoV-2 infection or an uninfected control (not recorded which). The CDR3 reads CASSLSGQITDTQYF. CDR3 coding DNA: TGCGCCAGCAGCTTGTCAGGACAGATCACAGATACGCAGTATTTT.